The T cell receptor beta chain under discussion was sequenced for a study of T cell repertoires in cytomegalovirus infection. Across the whole study: In public TCR beta signatures, there were indications of both CMV infection and matching HLA type.

MiXCR was run by TCRdb on the reads, yielding one entry per CDR3 protein. Of some 800,000 distinct CDR3 sequences in the sample, 32% were seen once. CDR3 size: 16 residues. Per the germline V gene, CDR1 is LNHDA and CDR2 is SQIVND (reference sequence). Trimming removed 5 bases from V and 0 bases from J, with 13 bases in between. For this clonotype: Its antigen remains unidentified.

This sequence was found in a human donor in good health (CMV status not recorded). Some clones in this sample may be carry-over from other donors' samples. The V call is TRBV19, the J call TRBJ1-4; D call uncertain. The sample was cultured CD8+ T cells from PBMCs, taken from culture after CMV antigen stimulation. CDR3 region: CASSESPHATNEKLFF. Here the CDR3 DNA reads TGTGCCAGTAGTGAAAGTCCCCATGCAACTAATGAAAAACTGTTTTTT.